These 8 T cell receptor beta chains originate from one sample sequenced in a study of blood T cells in healthy people across ages. PCR was performed a second time for about 6 to 12 cycles using a sample-barcoded 5' primer and a J-beta primer mix. One entry per CDR3 protein results from TCRdb running MiXCR on the 5' RACE reads. This sample yields around 1,000,000 distinct CDR3 sequences, of which almost 25% are seen a single time; about 0.72% belongs to the top ten. A further study also used this sample, focusing on T cells of mothers and their children.

The specimen was blood. These receptors were taken from a girl aged 2-15 years in good health.

There are a few counts of this clonotype. The chain joins TRBV7-3 to TRBJ2-1; 7 positions match TRBD2. Germline CDR1 SGHTA, CDR2 FQGTGA. CDR3 size: 16 residues. Trimming cost V 5 bases and J 2 bases; bases outside gene matches: 9. CDR3 protein: CASSVSLAEAYNEQFF. The CDR3, as DNA: TGTGCCAGCAGCGTGAGCCTAGCGGAGGCCTACAATGAGCAGTTCTTC.

The chain employs TRBV7-2 and TRBJ2-5, with D uncertain. This CDR3 comprises 15 residues. CDR1 is SGHTA, CDR2 FQGNSA, per germline. The V gene lost 4 bases and the J gene lost 2 bases, with 14 bases spanning the gap. The CDR3 DNA is TGTGCCAGCAGCTCTCATGAGACTTTTCAAGAGACCCAGTACTTC. This gives the protein CASSSHETFQETQYF.

The chain combines TRBV4-2 with TRBJ2-3; the match to TRBD2 covers 11 bases. The CDR3 sequence is 15 residues long. Germline V gene sequence: CDR1 LGHNA, CDR2 YNFKEQ. J gave up 7 bases and V 1 base, and 4 bases lay outside the gene matches. CDR3 sequence: CASSQVAGGKHTQYF. The CDR3 DNA is TGTGCCAGCAGCCAAGTAGCGGGAGGGAAACATACGCAGTATTTT.

This clonotype was detected a few times. This CDR3 reads CASSLAGTGGEQYF. CDR3 DNA sequence: TGTGCCAGCAGTTTAGCAGGGACAGGGGGCGAGCAGTACTTC. The chain is built from TRBV27 and TRBJ2-7, with 11 nucleotides matching TRBD1. The V gene's germline CDR1 is MNHEY and CDR2 SMNVEV (reference sequence). Unmatched junction bases numbered 3, after V lost 2 bases and J lost 6 bases. This CDR3 has 14 amino acids.

This chain links TRBV4-1 with TRBJ2-7, with TRBD1 as a possible D gene (6 bases). Trimming took 2 bases from V and 0 from J, leaving 14 bases between them. The germline gives CDR1 MGHRA, CDR2 YSYEKL. CDR3 length: 16 amino acids. This CDR3 is CASSQLGGGSSYEQYF. The CDR3 bases are TGCGCCAGCAGCCAACTTGGGGGCGGGTCCTCCTACGAGCAGTACTTC.

Here the CDR3 reads CASSATSGSPYEQYF. The DNA for the CDR3 is TGTGCCAGCAGCGCCACTAGCGGGAGTCCCTACGAGCAGTACTTC. This chain links TRBV7-2 with TRBJ2-7; 11 nucleotides line up with TRBD2. Trimming cost V 5 bases and J 2 bases; bases outside gene matches: 5. The CDR3 runs 15 residues. Germline-derived CDR1 and CDR2 are SGHTA and FQGNSA.

In this sample, this clonotype turned up a few times. The CDR3 region has the DNA TGTGCCAGTGGCCGGGTAGAGACCCAGTACTTC. Translated, it gives CASGRVETQYF. The chain uses TRBV2 and TRBJ2-1; the D is unclear. The J call may be in error: the DNA end matches TRBJ2-5 better. CDR3 length: 11 amino acids. Germline V gene data show CDR1 as SNHLY and CDR2 as FYNNEI.

V is TRBV11-2 and J is TRBJ2-5; D possibly corresponds to TRBD2 (5 bases). The assigned J gene may be wrong: the sequence end matches TRBJ2-1 better. The germline V gene encodes CDR1 SGHAT and CDR2 FQNNGV. The CDR3 has 14 amino acids. The chain's CDR3 is CASSLRAGWYEQFF. The CDR3 DNA reads TGTGCCAGCAGCTTGCGGGCGGGTTGGTATGAGCAGTTCTTC.